The rows below give T cell receptor beta chains drawn from one sample of a study of cytomegalovirus exposure and HLA in healthy donors. Clones were read by immunoSEQ multiplex PCR, and TCRdb kept only the in-frame ones, dropping some. The listing records about 58,000 clones. Material for sequencing was PBMCs. The receptors shown here come from a male donor in good health and CMV-seronegative. Each CDR3 is given with its conserved first and last residue. Fields, in order: CDR3 DNA, CDR3 protein, V gene, J gene, D gene. D genes are given only for firm matches.

TGTGCCAGCAGTGTAGGGACGGGAGCGCACTATGGCTACACCTTC	CASSVGTGAHYGYTF	TRBV6-1	TRBJ1-2	NA
TGCGCCAGCAGCCTGGGGAGCGGGCGGTACCAAGAGACCCAGTACTTC	CASSLGSGRYQETQYF	TRBV5-1	TRBJ2-5	NA
TGTGCCAGCAGACTAACGCCGGGGGATGAGCAGTTCTTC	CASRLTPGDEQFF	TRBV28	TRBJ2-1	NA
TGTGCCAGCAGCTTAAGGCTAGCGGGAAACACCGGGGAGCTGTTTTTT	CASSLRLAGNTGELFF	TRBV7-2	TRBJ2-2	TRBD2
TGTGCCAGCAGTTACACAGGGGGCTCCGACAATGAGCAGTTCTTC	CASSYTGGSDNEQFF	TRBV6-5	TRBJ2-1	TRBD1
TGTGCCAGCTCACCAATGGGAGATACCGAGCAGTACTTC	CASSPMGDTEQYF	TRBV18	TRBJ2-7	NA
TGTGCCAGCAGGAGGGGACTAGCGGAGCTCCAAGAGACCCAGTACTTC	CASRRGLAELQETQYF	TRBV5-8	TRBJ2-5	TRBD2
TGTGCCAGCTCACAACCCTCGAGGGCCCCCAAGGAGACCCAGTACTTC	CASSQPSRAPKETQYF	TRBV18	TRBJ2-5	NA
TGTGCCAGTACTGAAGGGGCAGTGGGCAATCAGCCCCAGCATTTT	CASTEGAVGNQPQHF	TRBV19	TRBJ1-5	NA
TGTGCCAGCAGCTTCGGGACTAGCGGGAGCCGGAGGGAGACCCAGTACTTC	CASSFGTSGSRRETQYF	TRBV7-2	TRBJ2-5	TRBD2
TGTGCCAGCAGTTACTCGACAGGGAACTATGGCTACACCTTC	CASSYSTGNYGYTF	TRBV6-5	TRBJ1-2	TRBD1
TGTGCCAGCAGTACAGGGGGCCTTAGCACAGATACGCAGTATTTT	CASSTGGLSTDTQYF	TRBV6-5	TRBJ2-3	TRBD1
TGCGCCAGCAGCTCTCTCCTAGCGGGAGTTGCAGATACGCAGTATTTT	CASSSLLAGVADTQYF	TRBV5-1	TRBJ2-3	TRBD2
TGCAGCGTCGTCGTGGGAGGAGAGACCCAGTACTTC	CSVVVGGETQYF	TRBV29-1	TRBJ2-5	NA
TGTGCCAGCAGGGAGGGTCTACTCTACAATGAGCAGTTCTTC	CASREGLLYNEQFF	TRBV28	TRBJ2-1	NA
TGTGCCAGCAGCCGGGGGGAGGGGGAGACCCAGTACTTC	CASSRGEGETQYF	TRBV7-9	TRBJ2-5	TRBD2
TGTGCCAGCAGCTTAGGGACTGGTGAAGCTTTCTTT	CASSLGTGEAFF	TRBV7-9	TRBJ1-1	NA
TGTGCTAGTGGTCACGGGAGCACAGATACGCAGTATTTT	CASGHGSTDTQYF	TRBV12-5	TRBJ2-3	NA
TGCGCCAGCAGCCCCCGATGGAGCGGGAGAAGGATCGAGCAGTACTTC	CASSPRWSGRRIEQYF	TRBV5-1	TRBJ2-7	TRBD2
TGTGCCGGGAGTGAACTAGGCAGGGGGGCGACTGAAGCTTTCTTT	CAGSELGRGATEAFF	TRBV30	TRBJ1-1	TRBD1
TGCGCCAGCAGTCCGGGGGTAGGCGGGAACACCGGGGAGCTGTTTTTT	CASSPGVGGNTGELFF	TRBV5-1	TRBJ2-2	NA
TGTGCCAGCAGCCAAGGAGATGGACAGCTATACTATGGCTACACCTTC	CASSQGDGQLYYGYTF	TRBV4-2	TRBJ1-2	NA
TGTGCCAGTAGTGGCCTAAGAGACAGGACTCACGAGCAGTACTTC	CASSGLRDRTHEQYF	TRBV19	TRBJ2-7	NA
TGTGCCAGCAGACCGACTAGCCTACCCTCCTACGAGCAGTACTTC	CASRPTSLPSYEQYF	TRBV2	TRBJ2-7	TRBD2
TGCGCCAGCAGCTTGGACGGGGGTGGTGACAATGAGCAGTTCTTC	CASSLDGGGDNEQFF	TRBV5-1	TRBJ2-1	NA
TGTGCCAGCAGCTCTCTCGGGACAGGGGCCTACTCTGGAAACACCATATATTTT	CASSSLGTGAYSGNTIYF	TRBV7-2	TRBJ1-3	TRBD1
TGTGCCAGCAGCCACGGGGAAGGCACCAGCGCCTACGAGCAGTACTTC	CASSHGEGTSAYEQYF	TRBV2	TRBJ2-7	NA
TGCGCCAGCAGCCAAGAGCCGGGACATACTAGGGACACTGAAGCTTTCTTT	CASSQEPGHTRDTEAFF	TRBV4-3	TRBJ1-1	NA
TGTGCCAGCAGTGGGGCACACTACGAGCAGTACTTC	CASSGAHYEQYF	TRBV6-7	TRBJ2-7	NA
TGTGCCAGCAGTGAGTCTGGTCAGGGGTTGGGGTCACCCCTCCACTTT	CASSESGQGLGSPLHF	TRBV10-3	TRBJ1-6	NA
TGTGCCAGCAGCCCGGCTTTTGTGAGGTCCCACGAGCAGTACTTC	CASSPAFVRSHEQYF	TRBV7-2	TRBJ2-7	NA
TGTGCCAGCAGCCTAGCGAGCGGAACCTCCTACGAGCAGTACTTC	CASSLASGTSYEQYF	TRBV7-2	TRBJ2-7	NA
TGCGCCAGCAGCCCCGGACAGGGCCAAGAGACCCAGTACTTC	CASSPGQGQETQYF	TRBV5-1	TRBJ2-5	TRBD1
TGCGCCAGCAGCCAAGTATTAGCGGGAGAGGAGGGGGAGCTGTTTTTT	CASSQVLAGEEGELFF	TRBV4-1	TRBJ2-2	TRBD2
TGTGCCAGCAGTCCTGCAGGGGGAAAAGGGAACACTGAAGCTTTCTTT	CASSPAGGKGNTEAFF	TRBV28	TRBJ1-1	TRBD1
TGTGCCAGCTCGGGGGAAACGTATGGCTACACCTTC	CASSGETYGYTF	TRBV6-6	TRBJ1-2	NA
TGTGCCTGGACCCCGGGACAGGGGGCGCGGGAGCAGTACTTC	CAWTPGQGAREQYF	TRBV30	TRBJ2-7	TRBD1
TGTGCCAGCAGCCAAGGGAAGACGGCTAGCTTCAATGAGCAGTTCTTC	CASSQGKTASFNEQFF	TRBV14	TRBJ2-1	NA
TGTGCCAGCAGTTTCTCCGGGACACCCTATGGCTACACCTTC	CASSFSGTPYGYTF	TRBV28	TRBJ1-2	NA
TGTGCCAGCAGCTTACAGGCAGGGAAAGATACGCAGTATTTT	CASSLQAGKDTQYF	TRBV7-2	TRBJ2-3	NA
TGCGCCAGCAGCCCGTACCCCGGGAGAGATACGCAGTATTTT	CASSPYPGRDTQYF	TRBV4-3	TRBJ2-3	NA
TGTGCCACCGGGACTAGCGGGGGGGCCAGAGATTTGGCGACCCAGTACTTC	CATGTSGGARDLATQYF	TRBV2	TRBJ2-5	TRBD2
TGTGCCAGCAGTTTAGGGCCCCTTGAAGCTTTCTTT	CASSLGPLEAFF	TRBV28	TRBJ1-1	NA
TGTGCCAGCAGCTTAGTTCCAGCGGGAGGGCCCGGAGATACGCAGTATTTT	CASSLVPAGGPGDTQYF	TRBV11-2	TRBJ2-3	TRBD2
TGTGCCAGCACCTTACTAGCGGGGGGGCCTGATAAGCAGTATTTT	CASTLLAGGPDKQYF	TRBV7-6	TRBJ2-3	TRBD2
TGTGCCAGCAGCCCCAGCAGGGGCTATGGCTACACCTTC	CASSPSRGYGYTF	TRBV11-1	TRBJ1-2	NA
TGTGCCAGCAGCTTAGGTAGCAGGGGGTTAGGAGAGACCCAGTACTTC	CASSLGSRGLGETQYF	TRBV7-6	TRBJ2-5	TRBD1
TGTGCCACCAGCAGAGGACTAGCGGGGGGGCGGAATGAGCAGTTCTTC	CATSRGLAGGRNEQFF	TRBV15	TRBJ2-1	TRBD2
TGTGCCAGCAGAGAGGACAGGGCTTTGAACACTGAAGCTTTCTTT	CASREDRALNTEAFF	TRBV6-5	TRBJ1-1	TRBD1
TGTGCCTGGAGCGGGGGTTCTGGTGAAAAACTGTTTTTT	CAWSGGSGEKLFF	TRBV30	TRBJ1-4	NA
TGTGCCAGCAGCTTAGCGGGACTGGGGACCGAGGAGCTGTTTTTT	CASSLAGLGTEELFF	TRBV7-9	TRBJ2-2	NA
TGTGCCTCCAATGCCGGGACTCTCCCAGGCTACGAGCAGTACTTC	CASNAGTLPGYEQYF	TRBV6-1	TRBJ2-7	NA
TGTGCCAGCTCACAGGGGGTGAGCTCTGGAAACACCATATATTTT	CASSQGVSSGNTIYF	TRBV18	TRBJ1-3	NA
TGCGCCAGCAGCGTAGCGGGGGCGATAAGTAATGAGCAGTTCTTC	CASSVAGAISNEQFF	TRBV4-1	TRBJ2-1	TRBD2
TGTGCCAGCAGCTTTGGGGGCGCAGGAACTAATGAAAAACTGTTTTTT	CASSFGGAGTNEKLFF	TRBV5-8	TRBJ1-4	NA
TGTGCCACCCCGGGACAGGGGACCTCCGCCGGCTACACCTTC	CATPGQGTSAGYTF	TRBV28	TRBJ1-2	TRBD1
TGTGCTGCCGCTCCGGGGGGACGCACAGATACGCAGTATTTT	CAAAPGGRTDTQYF	TRBV6-6	TRBJ2-3	TRBD2